The 2 T cell receptor beta chains below come from one sample, sequenced in a study of blood T cell repertoires in COVID-19. Measured with immunoSEQ multiplex PCR; TCRdb has only the in-frame clones, and not every one. The table has approximately 260,000 clones, over 80% seen once. The sample consisted of peripheral blood. All receptors come from a man between 60 and 75 years old who had recovered from COVID-19.

The CDR3 loop is CAISEGKGRQPQHF. The CDR3 DNA follows: TGTGCCATCAGTGAAGGTAAGGGGCGTCAGCCCCAGCATTTT. This rearrangement joins TRBV10-3 to TRBJ1-5, with D perhaps TRBD1 (5 bases). CDR3 length equals 14 residues. With 3 bases removed from V and 6 bases from J, the gap between germline ends came to 12 bases. Germline V gene data show CDR1 as ENHRY and CDR2 as SYGVKD.

In its sample, this clone was seen once. The sample carries other DNA sequences with the same CDR3. V usage is TRBV9 and J usage is TRBJ2-2; D is perhaps TRBD2 (5 bases). With 2 bases removed from V and 1 base from J, the gap between germline ends came to 6 bases. The CDR3 sequence is 14 residues long. Germline CDR1 is SGDLS and CDR2 is YYNGEE. The CDR3 DNA follows: TGTGCCAGCAGCGTCGGAGGGAACACCGGGGAGCTGTTTTTT. Amino acid sequence: CASSVGGNTGELFF.